The present T cell receptor (beta chain) was sequenced within a study of post-analysis software for immune sequencing data. Study-wide findings and caveats: Patients with multiple sclerosis recorded significantly lower normalized Chao1 diversity than controls, the study found. Under the F measure, samples that were prepared in one batch clustered strongly together. Five or six TRBV segments were significantly more frequent in patients than in controls. TRBV5-6, TRBV5-1 and TRBV20-1 were among these segments.

CDR1 is SGHRS, CDR2 YFSETQ, per germline. The CDR3 is 13 amino acids. Unique molecular identifiers were present in the TCR beta cDNA libraries. Each CDR3 protein gets one entry after TCRdb re-called the PCR reads with MiXCR. Among over 300,000 distinct CDR3 sequences, less than 40% were seen once, and the ten largest hold roughly 12%. A few counts support this clonotype. Its antigen is undetermined. The sequenced material came from blood. V is TRBV5-1 and J is TRBJ2-5; 8 bases match TRBD2. The end of the DNA is better explained by TRBJ2-7, so the J call may be wrong. This sequence was found in a girl between 5 and 17 years old with multiple sclerosis. The CDR3 loop reads CASSLTSEYEQYF. The CDR3 DNA is TGCGCCAGCAGCCTGACTAGCGAGTACGAGCAGTACTTC.